The 29 T cell receptor beta chains below were found in one sample sequenced in a study of T cell responses to AZD1222 COVID-19 vaccine. The protocol was immunoSEQ multiplex PCR, while the TCRdb copy is restricted to in-frame clones and leaves out a portion. This sample has 150,000 or so clones; 89% occur once, and the top ten carry around 4.9%. The specimen comprised peripheral blood, sampled on day 0 of AZD1222 vaccination. The receptors were sampled from an adult in good health.

The rearrangement links TRBV29-1 to TRBJ2-5; no definite D call. The V gene lost 7 bases and the J gene lost 4 bases, with 13 bases spanning the gap. The CDR3 consists of 12 residues. Germline V gives CDR1 SQVTM, CDR2 ANQGSEA. The CDR3 here is CSGRPGVETQYF. The CDR3 DNA sequence: TGCAGCGGGAGACCGGGCGTAGAGACCCAGTACTTC.

The rearrangement uses TRBV6-2 or TRBV6-3 and TRBJ1-6; 10 nucleotides line up with TRBD1. V lost 4 bases, J lost 4 bases, and 10 bases stayed unmatched. The CDR3 is 18 amino acids. Germline V gene data show CDR1 as MNHEY and CDR2 as SVGEGT. The DNA for the CDR3 is TGTGCCAGCAGTTTCAACTCTCCGGGACAGGGGTATAATTCACCCCTCCACTTT. Protein sequence: CASSFNSPGQGYNSPLHF.

The V call is TRBV11-3, the J call TRBJ1-2; D may be TRBD1 (6 bases). V was clipped by 5 bases and J by 6 bases, with 25 bases between them. Germline V gene sequence: CDR1 SGHNT, CDR2 YENEEA. The length of the CDR3 is 17 residues. CDR3 in DNA: TGTGCCAGCAGCCGAGATCTGGCGGACAGACTTAAGAATGGCTACACCTTC. It specifies CASSRDLADRLKNGYTF.

This clone was recorded only once. This chain links TRBV7-8 with TRBJ1-3; D is ambiguous. Trimming shortened V by 5 bases and J by 4 bases, and 18 bases separated the two germline ends. The CDR3 contains 16 residues. CDR1 and CDR2 (germline): SGHVS, FQNEAQ. Here the CDR3 DNA reads TGTGCCAGCAGCCGCGCCGGATGGGAGAACGGAAACACCATATATTTT. Its protein is CASSRAGWENGNTIYF.

The V and J genes are TRBV30 and TRBJ2-7; D perhaps matches TRBD1 (5 bases). Per the germline V gene, CDR1 is GTSNPN and CDR2 is SVGIG (reference sequence). Between the trimmed V and J ends, which lost 2 bases and 0 bases, there was a span of 14 bases. This CDR3 is 15 amino acids long. CDR3 nucleotides: TGTGCCTGGAGTCCCCTTGGGGCTAGCTCCTACGAGCAGTACTTC. Its protein product is CAWSPLGASSYEQYF.

This clone occurred once. The chain links TRBV10-3 to TRBJ2-1, with D possibly matching TRBD2 (5 bases). The CDR3 is 11 residues long. The V gene's germline CDR1 is ENHRY and CDR2 SYGVKD. The V end was cut by 4 bases, the J end by 7 bases, with 5 bases between. The DNA of the CDR3 is TGTGCCATCAGTGCGGGGAATGAGCAGTTCTTC. As protein: CAISAGNEQFF.

The rearrangement uses TRBV28 and TRBJ1-4; 8 positions agree with TRBD1. The CDR3 is 17 residues long. The junction had 17 bases not matched to a gene; V was cut back by 9 bases and J by 5 bases. Germline V gives CDR1 MDHEN, CDR2 SYDVKM. CDR3 nucleotide sequence: TGTGCCAGTCTAACCGGGACAGGAAGATTCGGGAATGAAAAACTGTTTTTT. This sequence encodes CASLTGTGRFGNEKLFF.

The CDR3 protein is CASSQQELNTEAFF. CDR3 nucleotides: TGTGCCAGCTCGCAACAGGAATTGAACACTGAAGCTTTCTTT. V usage is TRBV18 and J usage is TRBJ1-1; D may be TRBD1 (5 bases). The CDR3 extends over 14 amino acids. V gave up 6 bases and J gave up 0 bases, with 11 bases separating them. Germline V lookup: CDR1 KGHSH, CDR2 LQKENI.

V is TRBV7-3 and J is TRBJ2-5; TRBD2 agrees at 16 bases. The ends lost 5 bases at V and 0 bases at J; junction bases unmatched: 9. Germline V gives CDR1 SGHTA, CDR2 FQGTGA. The CDR3 consists of 19 residues. The CDR3 region is CASSQTGLAGGPYQETQYF. The CDR3, as DNA: TGTGCCAGCAGCCAAACGGGACTAGCGGGAGGGCCTTACCAAGAGACCCAGTACTTC.

With respect to this clone: This could be a read error, since a much larger clone is one nucleotide away. The V and J genes are TRBV11-3 and TRBJ1-1; D not certain. Trimming removed 5 bases at V and 0 bases at J, with 7 bases between. Looked up from germline, CDR1 is SGHNT and CDR2 is YENEEA. The CDR3 contains 13 residues. CDR3 in amino acids: CASSQRMNTEAFF. The CDR3 region has the DNA TGTGCCAGCAGCCAAAGAATGAACACTGAAGCTTTCTTT. Using reference TRBV11-3 and TRBJ1-1 for the parts outside the CDR3, the full variable domain is EAGVVQSPRYKIIEKKQPVAFWCNPISGHNTLYWYLQNLGQGPELLIRYENEEAVDDSQLPKDRFSAERLKGVDSTLKIQPAELGDSAVYLCASSQRMNTEAFFGQGTRLTVV.

The chain uses TRBV28 and TRBJ1-2, with 7 bases aligning to TRBD1. Germline CDR1 MDHEN, CDR2 SYDVKM. The ends lost 8 bases at V and 1 base at J; junction bases unmatched: 4. CDR3 length: 13 amino acids. The CDR3: CASHAGGNYGYTF. In DNA, the CDR3 is TGTGCCAGCCACGCAGGGGGTAACTATGGCTACACCTTC.

The V gene is TRBV5-1, the J gene TRBJ1-4; D is ambiguous. The V end was cut by 0 bases, the J end by 8 bases, with 11 bases between. CDR3 length: 14 amino acids. The germline gives CDR1 SGHRS, CDR2 YFSETQ. In DNA form, the CDR3 reads TGCGCCAGCAGCTTGGAGGCAAATCGAGAAAAACTGTTTTTT. This translates into CASSLEANREKLFF.

V usage is TRBV18 and J usage is TRBJ1-6; D is uncertain. Germline-derived CDR1 and CDR2 are KGHSH and LQKENI. The CDR3 totals 12 residues. The V end lost 5 bases, the J end lost 10 bases, and 9 bases lay between the germline ends. The CDR3, as DNA: TGTGCCAGCTCAATACCGGAATCACCCCTCCACTTT. Translating it yields CASSIPESPLHF. The whole variable domain, remainder taken from reference TRBV18 and TRBJ1-6, is NAGVMQNPRHLVRRRGQEARLRCSPMKGHSHVYWYRQLPEEGLKFMVYLQKENIIDESGMPKERFSAEFPKEGPSILRIQQVVRGDSAAYFCASSIPESPLHFGNGTRLTVT.

This rearrangement joins TRBV24-1 to TRBJ1-2; D is ambiguous. Trimming pared 6 bases from V and 5 bases from J, leaving 12 bases between. Germline loops: CDR1 KGHDR, CDR2 SFDVKD. The CDR3 is 13 amino acids. This chain's CDR3 is CATSPGVFYGYTF. CDR3 nucleotide sequence: TGTGCCACCAGTCCGGGAGTATTTTATGGCTACACCTTC.

A few counts support this clone. The chain combines TRBV28 with TRBJ1-4, with D tentatively TRBD1 (6 bases). V was trimmed by 4 bases and J by 2 bases, leaving 11 bases between them. This CDR3 is 15 amino acids long. Germline-derived CDR1 and CDR2 are MDHEN and SYDVKM. In nucleotides, the CDR3 is TGTGCCAGCAGTTCCACAGGGTCGACTAATGAAAAACTGTTTTTT. Protein product: CASSSTGSTNEKLFF.

This chain uses TRBV5-1 with TRBJ2-7; perhaps TRBD2 as D (6 bases). The CDR3 length is 17 residues. V lost 0 bases, J lost 0 bases, and 16 bases lay in between. CDR1 is SGHRS and CDR2 is YFSETQ in the germline V gene. The CDR3 coding sequence is TGCGCCAGCAGCTTGGGCACGCGTAGCGGAGCCTCCTACGAGCAGTACTTC. Its translation: CASSLGTRSGASYEQYF.

The rearrangement joins TRBV7-2 to TRBJ1-2; D remains unclear. V gave up 5 bases and J gave up 5 bases, with 12 bases separating them. CDR3 length equals 13 residues. Germline V gene sequence: CDR1 SGHTA, CDR2 FQGNSA. CDR3 nucleotide sequence: TGTGCCAGCAGCGTCCGCGATTGGTATGGCTACACCTTC. This codes for CASSVRDWYGYTF.

The chain has TRBV19 and TRBJ2-3; TRBD2 aligns across 8 bases. The V gene's germline CDR1 is LNHDA and CDR2 SQIVND (reference sequence). The CDR3 extends over 16 amino acids. The V segment lost 6 bases and the J segment 0 bases; nucleotides outside the gene matches: 8. This CDR3 reads CASSPGASGSTDTQYF. The CDR3, as DNA: TGTGCCAGTAGCCCCGGGGCTAGCGGGAGCACAGATACGCAGTATTTT.

The chain recombines TRBV2 with TRBJ1-4; maybe TRBD1 (5 bases). This CDR3 contains 13 residues. From germline, CDR1 is SNHLY and CDR2 FYNNEI. Trimming removed 6 bases from V and 7 bases from J, with 12 bases in between. CDR3 loop: CASRWGFLEKLFF. The CDR3 nucleotides read TGTGCCAGCAGGTGGGGGTTCCTTGAAAAACTGTTTTTT.

The V call is TRBV28, the J call TRBJ1-6; D remains unclear. The V and J ends lost 2 bases and 7 bases respectively, with 15 bases between them. From germline, CDR1 is MDHEN and CDR2 SYDVKM. CDR3 length: 16 amino acids. The CDR3 protein is CASSLRRPHLNSPLHF. CDR3 nucleotides: TGTGCCAGCAGTTTAAGGAGGCCTCACCTCAATTCACCCCTCCACTTT.

V and J are TRBV12-2 and TRBJ1-1; TRBD1 was called by the table and not checked on the DNA. TRBV12-2 is recorded as a pseudogene. CDR3 size: 14 residues. CDR3 sequence: CASRFPSQGVGAFF. The CDR3 DNA reads TGTGCAAGTCGCTTTCCTTCACAGGGCGTGGGAGCTTTCTTT.

This chain connects TRBV19 to TRBJ2-3; 8 nucleotides line up with TRBD1. The CDR3 spans 14 residues. Per germline, CDR1 LNHDA and CDR2 SQIVND (reference sequence). With V trimmed by 4 bases and J by 4 bases, 4 bases remained unmatched. This chain's CDR3 is CASSTGQGADTQYF. The CDR3 bases are TGTGCCAGTAGTACCGGACAGGGCGCAGATACGCAGTATTTT.

This sequence joins TRBV10-3 and TRBJ1-5; 11 bases fit TRBD1. V lost 5 bases to trimming and J lost 5 bases; unmatched junction nucleotides: 5. The CDR3 runs to 15 residues. CDR1 and CDR2 (germline): ENHRY, SYGVKD. CDR3 amino acids: CAISRTGQGDQPQHF. The CDR3 nucleotides are TGTGCCATCAGTCGTACGGGACAGGGGGATCAGCCCCAGCATTTT.

This clone came up a few times. The chain has TRBV2 and TRBJ2-2, with unresolved D. Germline loops: CDR1 SNHLY, CDR2 FYNNEI. V lost 7 bases to trimming and J lost 4 bases, with 13 bases between them. CDR3 length: 14 amino acids. The CDR3 region has the DNA TGTGCCAGCAATTACGAAGGGTCCACCGGGGAGCTGTTTTTT. Amino acid sequence: CASNYEGSTGELFF.

This clone was detected once. V gene TRBV6-2 or TRBV6-3 combines with J gene TRBJ1-1; D is unclear. V was shortened by 0 bases and J by 3 bases, with 20 bases between the two germline ends. This CDR3 has 18 residues. Germline CDR1 reads MNHEY; CDR2 reads SVGEGT. The CDR3 sequence: CASSYSNFPDRADTEAFF. As DNA, the CDR3 is TGTGCCAGCAGTTACTCGAATTTTCCCGATAGGGCGGACACTGAAGCTTTCTTT.

Only a few counts were recorded for this clone. CDR3 region: CASSFRGDSPYEQYF. CDR3 coding DNA: TGTGCCAGCAGCTTTAGAGGCGACTCTCCCTACGAGCAGTACTTC. V is TRBV5-5 and J is TRBJ2-7; the D is unclear. Germline V CDR1 and CDR2: SGHKS, YYEKEE (reference sequence). V was trimmed by 2 bases and J by 2 bases, leaving 14 bases between them. This CDR3 has 15 amino acids.

This clone has only one observation. The rearrangement uses TRBV6-2 or TRBV6-3 and TRBJ2-7; D possibly corresponds to TRBD2 (6 bases). This CDR3 spans 13 amino acids. Looked up from germline, CDR1 is MNHEY and CDR2 is SVGEGT. Trimming stripped 5 bases from V and 1 base from J, with 9 bases between. The CDR3 reads CASSRGESYEQYF. DNA of the CDR3: TGTGCCAGCAGTCGCGGGGAGTCCTACGAGCAGTACTTC.

The V call is TRBV7-2, the J call TRBJ1-6, with D uncertain. Germline V gene data show CDR1 as SGHTA and CDR2 as FQGNSA. Trimming removed 2 bases from V and 7 bases from J, with 15 bases in between. The CDR3 extends over 16 amino acids. The DNA of the CDR3 is TGTGCCAGCAGCTTACGGCATCAAGGATCCAATTCACCCCTCCACTTT. Amino acid sequence: CASSLRHQGSNSPLHF. The full variable domain, rest sourced from reference TRBV7-2 and TRBJ1-6, is GAGVSQSPSNKVTEKGKDVELRCDPISGHTALYWYRQSLGQGLEFLIYFQGNSAPDKSGLPSDRFSAERTGGSVSTLTIQRTQQEDSAVYLCASSLRHQGSNSPLHFGNGTRLTVT.

The CDR3, as DNA: TGCGCCAGCAGCCTCGGACAGGGCGTCACCGGGGAGCTGTTTTTT. Its translation: CASSLGQGVTGELFF. The chain joins TRBV5-1 to TRBJ2-2; 8 bases agree with TRBD1. The CDR3 consists of 15 residues. CDR1 is SGHRS and CDR2 is YFSETQ in the germline V gene. With V trimmed by 4 bases and J by 4 bases, 6 bases remained unmatched.